The 31 T cell receptor beta chains below come from one sample, sequenced in a study of T cells in Graves' hyperthyroidism and ophthalmopathy. Amplification of TCR beta CDR3 regions was performed using RNA transcripts as template. RT-PCR in the first round (using the HTBI primer set) targeted the TCR CDR3. Via MiXCR, TCRdb re-called the multiplex PCR reads, giving one row per CDR3 protein. Among fewer than 400,000 distinct CDR3 sequences listed, about 15% were seen once. Input material: blood. The source of these receptors is a woman aged 18-29 years with Graves' hyperthyroidism that later progressed to Graves' ophthalmopathy.

This clonotype was seen a few times. V gene TRBV5-5 combines with J gene TRBJ1-3; unclear D gene. V was cut by 3 bases and J by 2 bases, with 3 bases left in between. The germline CDR1 and CDR2 sequences are SGHKS and YYEKEE (reference sequence). CDR3 length: 12 residues. CDR3 loop: CASSSTGNTIYF. CDR3 sequence (DNA): TGTGCCAGCAGCTCGACTGGAAACACCATATATTTT.

The table lists this clonotype with many counts. V usage is TRBV7-2 and J usage is TRBJ2-5, with D uncertain. The CDR3 has 13 amino acids. V was pared by 8 bases and J by 7 bases, with 17 bases between. Germline loops: CDR1 SGHTA, CDR2 FQGNSA. The CDR3 spells CASGTSMDGTQYF. The CDR3 coding sequence is TGTGCCAGCGGAACGTCAATGGACGGGACCCAGTACTTC. Full variable domain (outside the CDR3, taken from reference TRBV7-2 and TRBJ2-5): GAGVSQSPSNKVTEKGKDVELRCDPISGHTALYWYRQSLGQGLEFLIYFQGNSAPDKSGLPSDRFSAERTGGSVSTLTIQRTQQEDSAVYLCASGTSMDGTQYFGPGTRLLVL.

This clonotype was observed a few times. J is TRBJ2-7 and V is TRBV12-3 or TRBV12-4; 8 bases agree with TRBD2. V lost 6 bases to trimming and J lost 3 bases; unmatched junction nucleotides: 7. This CDR3 comprises 14 residues. For the CDR3, the DNA is TGTGCCAGCAGCCGTCCTAGCGGGCTCTACGAGCAGTACTTC. Residues: CASSRPSGLYEQYF.

This clonotype was counted at least ten times. The chain couples TRBV20-1 to TRBJ2-5; TRBD2 matches at 15 bases. The CDR3 is 18 amino acids. Trimming at V came to 3 bases and at J to 4 bases, leaving 12 bases not matched to a gene. The germline gives CDR1 DFQATT, CDR2 SNEGSKA (reference sequence). The CDR3 region is CSASIGLAGGPKGETQYF. The CDR3 DNA is TGCAGTGCTAGCATAGGACTAGCGGGAGGGCCCAAGGGAGAGACCCAGTACTTC.

The sample holds many counts of this clonotype. The chain uses TRBV7-2 and TRBJ2-5, with D possibly called TRBD1 or TRBD2 (5 bases each). Trimming cost V 1 base and J 4 bases, with 10 bases left between them. Germline V gene data show CDR1 as SGHTA and CDR2 as FQGNSA. The CDR3 sequence is 14 residues long. The CDR3 sequence is CASSLVRGGETQYF. CDR3 coding DNA: TGTGCCAGCAGCTTAGTGCGTGGGGGAGAGACCCAGTACTTC.

This clonotype has a count of ten or more. V gene TRBV7-2 combines with J gene TRBJ2-5; 7 bases fit TRBD1. Germline assignment: CDR1 SGHTA and CDR2 FQGNSA. The CDR3 is made up of 14 amino acids. Trimming removed 2 bases from V and 4 bases from J; junction bases left unmatched: 4. Written as DNA, the CDR3 is TGTGCCAGCAGCTTATCGACAGGGTCAGAGACCCAGTACTTC. Translating it yields CASSLSTGSETQYF.

This chain links TRBV27 with TRBJ2-7, with TRBD1 as a possible D gene (6 bases). The CDR3 has 15 amino acids. The V gene lost 5 bases and the J gene lost 7 bases, with 21 bases spanning the gap. Germline loops: CDR1 MNHEY, CDR2 SMNVEV (reference sequence). Written as DNA, the CDR3 is TGTGCCAGCAGTCCACGACAGGTGCCCGATGTGGAGCAGTACTTC. It is translated as CASSPRQVPDVEQYF.

This clonotype was detected ten times or more. For the CDR3, the DNA is TGTGCCAGCTCATCGATTCAGGGGGGGGAACGCAATGAGCAGTTCTTC. Translated: CASSSIQGGERNEQFF. The gene calls are TRBV18 and TRBJ2-1, with D perhaps matching TRBD1 or TRBD2 (7 bases each). V gave up 5 bases and J gave up 6 bases, with 20 bases separating them. The CDR3 is made up of 16 amino acids. Germline lookup yields CDR1 KGHSH and CDR2 LQKENI.

Remarks on this clonotype: A clone one base away is much larger, so this may be a read error. The chain has TRBV3-1 and TRBJ2-7, with D perhaps TRBD2 (6 bases). The better agreement between TRBJ2-1 and the DNA end casts doubt on the J call. Germline V gene sequence: CDR1 LGHDT, CDR2 YNNKEL (reference sequence). This CDR3 has 14 amino acids. The DNA of the CDR3 is TGTGCCAGCAGCCATTGGCGGGACTCCTACGAGCAGTTCTTC. Translation: CASSHWRDSYEQFF.

This clonotype turned up a few times. This may arise from a read error, as a much more abundant clone is one base away. The genes are TRBV18 and TRBJ2-1; 7 bases map to TRBD2. This CDR3 has 14 amino acids. CDR1 KGHSH and CDR2 LQKENI come from the germline V gene. In nucleotides, the CDR3 is TGTGCCAGCTCACCACCGAGGGACTACAATGATCAGTTCTTC. Its translation: CASSPPRDYNDQFF.

Note on this clonotype: It may be a read error: a sequence one base away is much more abundant. Here the CDR3 omits its conserved ending phenylalanine or tryptophan, so a read error is the likely source. The CDR3 DNA sequence: TGTGCCAGCAGTTATGTAGCGGGAGGTGTCTACGAGCAGTACCTC. It specifies CASSYVAGGVYEQYL. The V gene is TRBV6-2 or TRBV6-3, the J gene TRBJ2-7; 10 nucleotides align to TRBD2. CDR1 MNHEY and CDR2 SVGEGT come from the germline V gene. This CDR3 comprises 15 residues. V shed 3 bases, J shed 3 bases, and the junction held 5 bases outside the gene matches.

This clonotype was counted only a few times. The rearrangement joins TRBV4-2 to TRBJ2-7, with D perhaps TRBD2 (5 bases). Germline assignment: CDR1 LGHNA and CDR2 YNFKEQ. The CDR3 extends over 15 amino acids. Trimming took 4 bases from V and 5 from J, leaving 18 bases between them. CDR3 sequence reads: CASSRLDYNPDEQYF. The CDR3 nucleotides read TGTGCCAGCAGCCGGTTAGACTATAACCCTGACGAGCAGTACTTC.

Many counts were recorded for this clonotype. DNA of the CDR3: TGTGCCAGCAGTGAAGGGGGGGGCCCAGGGAGGCTCGAGCAGTACTTC. Translated: CASSEGGGPGRLEQYF. The J gene is TRBJ2-7, the V gene TRBV2; a weak D match, TRBD2 (7 bases). The CDR3 length is 16 residues. Germline V gives CDR1 SNHLY, CDR2 FYNNEI. V was cut by 1 base and J by 6 bases, with 19 bases left in between.

In this sample, this clonotype turned up a few times. The chain carries TRBV3-1 and TRBJ2-5; 9 positions agree with TRBD1. This CDR3 region has 14 residues. Germline V gene sequence: CDR1 LGHDT, CDR2 YNNKEL (reference sequence). With 4 bases clipped from V and 5 bases from J, the junction kept 5 bases outside the gene matches. Here the CDR3 reads CASSRQGGFETQYF. Here the CDR3 DNA reads TGTGCCAGCAGCCGACAGGGGGGATTTGAGACCCAGTACTTC.

This clonotype was seen ten or more times. V gene TRBV12-3 or TRBV12-4 combines with J gene TRBJ2-3; 7 bases are a match to TRBD2. V lost 7 bases and J lost 6; bases outside the gene matches: 4. This CDR3 has 12 residues. In DNA, the CDR3 is TGTGCCAGCATGCCTAGCGGTGATACGCAGTATTTT. Translated: CASMPSGDTQYF.

DNA for the CDR3: TGCAGTGCCCAAGGGGCAGGGGTGGGGACCCAGTACTTC. Its translation is CSAQGAGVGTQYF. The chain links TRBV20-1 to TRBJ2-5; TRBD1 might be the D (6 bases). Trimming left V 6 bases short and J 7 bases short, with 18 bases between. Germline loops: CDR1 DFQATT, CDR2 SNEGSKA (reference sequence). The CDR3 contains 13 residues.

This rearrangement joins TRBV6-1 to TRBJ2-7; TRBD1 is a possible D gene (6 bases). The germline V gene encodes CDR1 MNHNS and CDR2 SASEGT. Deletions cut 8 bases from V and 0 bases from J, with 17 bases between. CDR3 size: 15 residues. CDR3 bases: TGTGCCAGCTCGTACCGGGACATCGTCTCCTACGAGCAGTACTTC. It yields the protein CASSYRDIVSYEQYF.

At least ten counts were recorded for this clonotype. The rearrangement joins TRBV18 to TRBJ2-5, with 7 bases fitting TRBD2. The CDR3 runs 17 residues. V lost 0 bases, J lost 4 bases, and 11 bases stayed unmatched. Germline CDR1 KGHSH, CDR2 LQKENI. The CDR3 region has the DNA TGTGCCAGCTCACCACCGAGGAGCGGGAAGGGTGGAGAGACCCAGTACTTC. Its protein product is CASSPPRSGKGGETQYF. Full variable domain (rest looked up from reference TRBV18 and TRBJ2-5): NAGVMQNPRHLVRRRGQEARLRCSPMKGHSHVYWYRQLPEEGLKFMVYLQKENIIDESGMPKERFSAEFPKEGPSILRIQQVVRGDSAAYFCASSPPRSGKGGETQYFGPGTRLLVL.

As to this clonotype: This clone may be a read error of a much larger clone one base away. This chain links TRBV28 with TRBJ1-5; a possible D gene is TRBD1 (5 bases). Germline V gene sequence: CDR1 MDHEN, CDR2 SYDVKM. Trimming took off 6 bases at V and 1 base at J, with 10 bases between the two ends. This CDR3 is 14 amino acids long. The CDR3 spells CASRTTASNQPQHF. In nucleotides, the CDR3 is TGTGCCAGCAGGACGACAGCAAGCAATCAGCCCCAGCATTTT.

This clonotype was detected many times. The CDR3 loop is CASSPPQGDSYEQYF. In nucleotides, the CDR3 is TGTGCCAGCAGCCCCCCCCAGGGGGACTCCTACGAGCAGTACTTC. This sequence joins TRBV6-1 and TRBJ2-7, with 7 bases matching TRBD1. Germline CDR1 MNHNS, CDR2 SASEGT. Germline trimming cut 6 bases from V and 0 bases from J; bases unmatched to any gene: 8. The CDR3 length is 15 residues.

This clonotype has only a few counts. V usage is TRBV20-1 and J usage is TRBJ2-3, with TRBD2 matching 9 bases. The CDR3 is made up of 14 amino acids. The trim removed 6 bases at V and 2 bases at J, leaving 6 bases unmatched. Germline lookup yields CDR1 DFQATT and CDR2 SNEGSKA (reference sequence). Here the CDR3 reads CSAATSGDTDTQYF. CDR3 in DNA: TGCAGTGCCGCGACTAGCGGCGACACAGATACGCAGTATTTT.

This clonotype has more than one count but fewer than ten. This rearrangement joins TRBV4-2 to TRBJ2-7; 7 bases map to TRBD2. Germline CDR1 and CDR2: LGHNA and YNFKEQ. The CDR3 has 16 residues. Trimming cost V 0 bases and J 1 base; bases outside gene matches: 6. The CDR3 region has the DNA TGTGCCAGCAGCCAAGATGCGCGGGAGCATTCCTACGAGCAGTACTTC. This gives the protein CASSQDAREHSYEQYF.

The chain employs TRBV3-1 and TRBJ2-5, with no clear D. The CDR3 is 15 residues long. V was trimmed by 1 base and J by 5 bases, leaving 14 bases between them. Germline CDR1 LGHDT, CDR2 YNNKEL (reference sequence). CDR3 coding DNA: TGTGCCAGCAGCCAAGGTTGGTCTGGCTTGGAGACCCAGTACTTC. It codes for CASSQGWSGLETQYF.

This clonotype has at least ten counts. The J gene is TRBJ2-7, the V gene TRBV30; perhaps TRBD2 as D (5 bases). This CDR3 is built from 14 residues. V was shortened by 4 bases and J by 3 bases, with 16 bases between the two germline ends. Germline CDR1 is GTSNPN and CDR2 is SVGIG (reference sequence). The CDR3 protein is CAWTSRRNHYEQYF. The CDR3 DNA reads as TGTGCCTGGACCTCCCGGAGGAACCACTACGAGCAGTACTTC.

Remarks on this clonotype: Sequence at one end of the junction differs from germline and may be a read error. The chain recombines TRBV5-1 with TRBJ2-1; D possibly matches TRBD1 or TRBD2 (6 bases each). Germline CDR1 is SGHRS and CDR2 is YFSETQ. This CDR3 comprises 16 residues. CDR3 DNA sequence: TGCGCCAGCAGCTTGGACGTGATCCCAGGGGAGGTTGAGCAGTCCTTC. It is translated as CASSLDVIPGEVEQSF.

This clonotype appeared many times. J is TRBJ1-2 and V is TRBV4-3; 9 bases agree with TRBD1. V lost 2 bases, J lost 4 bases, and 5 bases stayed unmatched. This CDR3 contains 15 residues. The germline CDR1 and CDR2 sequences are LGHNA and YSLEER. CDR3 bases: TGCGCCAGCAGCCAAATACAGGGGGCAATCTATGGCTACACCTTC. This encodes CASSQIQGAIYGYTF.

This clonotype was observed at least ten times. J is TRBJ2-1 and V is TRBV20-1, with TRBD2 matching 10 bases. The CDR3 length is 14 residues. Trimming took 3 bases from V and 10 from J; bases not matched to a gene: 9. In germline, CDR1 is DFQATT, CDR2 SNEGSKA (reference sequence). This CDR3 reads CSASFSGRFWEQFF. In nucleotides, the CDR3 is TGCAGTGCTAGTTTTAGCGGGAGGTTTTGGGAGCAGTTCTTC.

This clonotype was seen ten or more times. This rearrangement joins TRBV3-1 to TRBJ2-7; TRBD1 might be the D (5 bases). This CDR3 is built from 16 residues. V lost 0 bases and J 3 bases, leaving 15 bases between the germline ends. Germline V CDR1 and CDR2: LGHDT, YNNKEL (reference sequence). The CDR3 DNA sequence: TGTGCCAGCAGCCAAGACCGGACACTCAGAGGCTACGAGCAGTACTTC. The encoded protein is CASSQDRTLRGYEQYF.

This chain uses TRBV7-9 with TRBJ2-2; no clear D. The length of the CDR3 is 14 residues. The V gene lost 8 bases and the J gene lost 1 base, with 11 bases spanning the gap. Germline loops: CDR1 SEHNR, CDR2 FQNEAQ (reference sequence). CDR3 nucleotides: TGTGCCAGCGGTCCTCTGGAGAACACCGGGGAGCTGTTTTTT. Encoded protein: CASGPLENTGELFF.

This clonotype was seen ten or more times. This sequence joins TRBV15 and TRBJ2-7; tentative D call: TRBD1 (6 bases). The V and J ends lost 5 bases and 2 bases respectively, with 10 bases between them. This CDR3 is built from 13 residues. Germline lookup yields CDR1 LNHNV and CDR2 YYDKDF (reference sequence). The CDR3 nucleotides read TGTGCCACCAGCCCCCGGACAGCCTACGAGCAGTACTTC. It codes for CATSPRTAYEQYF.

A note on this clonotype: The junction differs from germline at one of its ends, possibly a read error. This sequence joins TRBV12-3 or TRBV12-4 and TRBJ1-5, with D uncertain. The CDR3 length is 14 residues. CDR3 amino acids: CVSSPVDNNQPQHF. The CDR3 DNA reads as TGTGTCAGCAGCCCGGTAGACAACAATCAGCCCCAGCATTTT.